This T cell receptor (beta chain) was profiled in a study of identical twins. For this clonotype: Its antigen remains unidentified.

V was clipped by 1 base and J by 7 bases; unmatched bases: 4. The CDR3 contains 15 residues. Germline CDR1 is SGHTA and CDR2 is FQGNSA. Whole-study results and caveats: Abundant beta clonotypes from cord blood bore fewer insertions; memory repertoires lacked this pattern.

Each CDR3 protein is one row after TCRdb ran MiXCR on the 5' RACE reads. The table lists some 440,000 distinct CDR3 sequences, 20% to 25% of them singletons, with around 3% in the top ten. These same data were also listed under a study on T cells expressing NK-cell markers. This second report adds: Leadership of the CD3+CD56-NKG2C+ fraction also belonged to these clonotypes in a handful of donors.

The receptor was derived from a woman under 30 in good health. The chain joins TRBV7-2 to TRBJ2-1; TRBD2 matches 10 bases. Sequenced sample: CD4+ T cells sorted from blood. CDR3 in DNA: TGTGCCAGCAGCTTAGGTGGACTAGCGGTTAATGAGCAGTTCTTC. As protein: CASSLGGLAVNEQFF.